This TCR beta chain was obtained from a study of long-term antiretroviral therapy in people with HIV. The run of the v3.0 immunoSEQ assay was at survey level. Sequencing was performed with immunoSEQ multiplex PCR; in TCRdb, only in-frame clones are kept and a portion is missing. Of 20,000 to 25,000 clones detected, 81% appear once; the ten largest clones hold around 7.2%. Cryopreserved PBMC, at about 0.9-11 million per sample, were present before DNA extraction. General study points: Regardless of time point, clones expanded before ART dominated the repertoire. Collection of the blood, which took place between the mid-2000s and the late 2010s, possibly occurred under older ART regimens.

CDR3 length: 14 residues. From germline, CDR1 is LGHNA and CDR2 YSLEER. V was trimmed by 0 bases and J by 5 bases, leaving 10 bases between them. Details on this clone: The antigen is undetermined.

The TCR originated in a man under 40 with HIV. The sample was unsorted PBMCs, taken 1.5 years after starting antiretroviral therapy. The rearrangement links TRBV4-3 to TRBJ2-5; D is unresolved. The CDR3 DNA is TGCGCCAGCAGCCAAGATTCGTCGCGGGAGACCCAGTACTTC. It encodes CASSQDSSRETQYF.